This T cell receptor beta chain was retrieved from a study of CD8 T cells in ankylosing spondylitis. Study-wide findings and caveats: Seemingly distinctive of ankylosing spondylitis blood was a TCR beta motif formed by eight highly homologous variants. Both synovial fluid and blood in reactive arthritis had previously been reported to carry some motif variants.

Ten or more counts support this clonotype. Its matching antigen is unknown. Construction of TCR beta libraries was performed using quantitative 5'-RACE with molecular barcodes. TCRdb passed the 5' RACE reads through MiXCR, listing each CDR3 protein once. The sample has 100,000 to 150,000 distinct CDR3 sequences; 6.5% to 9% are singletons. Trimming cost V 1 base and J 0 bases, with 12 bases left between them. The CDR3 extends over 16 amino acids. CDR1 is SGHKS and CDR2 is YYEKEE in the germline V gene (reference sequence). V usage is TRBV5-5 and J usage is TRBJ2-3; TRBD2 is a possible D gene (6 bases). This clonotype originated in a male donor with ankylosing spondylitis or in good health (not recorded which). Source material: blood, either unsorted or a sorted T cell fraction (not recorded which). CDR3 coding DNA: TGTGCCAGCAGCTTGTTTGGCGGGACTAGCACAGATACGCAGTATTTT. It yields the protein CASSLFGGTSTDTQYF.